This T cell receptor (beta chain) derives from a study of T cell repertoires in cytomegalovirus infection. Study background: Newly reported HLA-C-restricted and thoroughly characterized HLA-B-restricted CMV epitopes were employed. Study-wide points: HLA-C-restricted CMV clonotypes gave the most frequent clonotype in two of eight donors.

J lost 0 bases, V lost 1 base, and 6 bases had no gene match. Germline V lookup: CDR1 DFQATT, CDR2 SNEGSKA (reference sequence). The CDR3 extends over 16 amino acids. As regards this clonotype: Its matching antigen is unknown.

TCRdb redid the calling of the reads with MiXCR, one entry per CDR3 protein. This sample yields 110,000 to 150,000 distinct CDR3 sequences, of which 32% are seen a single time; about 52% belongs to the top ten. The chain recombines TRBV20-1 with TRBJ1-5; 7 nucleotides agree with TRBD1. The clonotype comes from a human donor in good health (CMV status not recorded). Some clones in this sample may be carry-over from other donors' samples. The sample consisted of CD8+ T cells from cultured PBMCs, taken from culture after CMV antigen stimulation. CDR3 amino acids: CSARAQGDLSNQPQHF. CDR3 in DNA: TGCAGTGCTAGAGCTCAGGGGGACCTTAGCAATCAGCCCCAGCATTTT.